This TCR beta chain was sequenced in a study of shared clonotypes between healthy human individuals. Germline V gene data show CDR1 as SQVTM and CDR2 as ANQGSEA. The CDR3 loop spans 11 amino acids. V gave up 7 bases and J gave up 1 base, with 7 bases separating them. Terminally differentiated effector memory CD45RA+ cells were left out of the naive CD8 fraction, which was CD45RO-negative and positively selected for CCR7. Sequenced by immunoSEQ multiplex PCR; TCRdb stores in-frame clones only, minus some. The sample carries 2 million to 2.5 million clones, approximately 94% recorded once. This receptor was identified in a man aged 18 to 35 in good health. Some clones in this sample may be carry-over from other donors' samples. Sequenced material: naive CD8+ T cells from PBMCs. V usage is TRBV29-1 and J usage is TRBJ1-1; unclear D gene. The CDR3: CSAKANTEAFF. CDR3 DNA: TGCAGCGCAAAGGCGAACACTGAAGCTTTCTTT.